Listed here are 6 T cell receptor beta chains from one sample, sequenced in a study of blood T cell repertoires in COVID-19. Clones were sequenced by immunoSEQ multiplex PCR, and TCRdb holds only the in-frame ones, with some missing. This sample yields under 300,000 clones, of which approximately 90% are seen a single time; about 16% belongs to the top ten. Sample: PBMCs or T cells enriched from blood (not recorded which). These receptors all stem from a man aged 18 to 29 who had recovered from COVID-19.

The chain links TRBV5-4 to TRBJ1-2, with a weak D call TRBD1 (5 bases). Trimming shortened V by 4 bases and J by 7 bases, and 14 bases separated the two germline ends. Germline loops: CDR1 SGHNT, CDR2 YYREEE (reference sequence). The CDR3 totals 13 residues. CDR3 coding DNA: TGTGCCAGCAGCCACCAGGGAGGGCTTGGCTACACCTTC. Protein product: CASSHQGGLGYTF.

The J gene is TRBJ2-4, the V gene TRBV30; D is possibly TRBD1 (6 bases). The germline V gene has CDR1 GTSNPN and CDR2 SVGIG (reference sequence). V was pared by 7 bases and J by 7 bases, with 20 bases between. This CDR3 has 14 amino acids. The CDR3 sequence: CASSTGAGVNIQYF. CDR3 bases: TGTGCCTCCTCGACCGGGGCAGGGGTGAACATTCAGTACTTC.

The genes are TRBV10-2 and TRBJ2-7; a weak D match, TRBD2 (6 bases). The CDR3 covers 15 residues. Germline-derived CDR1 and CDR2 are WSHSY and SAAADI. The V end lost 8 bases, the J end lost 5 bases, and 22 bases lay between the germline ends. CDR3 DNA: TGCGCCAGCCTCCAATTCCCCGGGAGCAGAGACGAGCAGTACTTC. Translation: CASLQFPGSRDEQYF.

The chain combines TRBV2 with TRBJ1-5, with D perhaps TRBD1 (6 bases). Deletions cut 5 bases from V and 3 bases from J, with 11 bases between. The CDR3 runs 14 residues. Germline V CDR1 and CDR2: SNHLY, FYNNEI. CDR3: CASSKDSFNQPQHF. DNA for the CDR3: TGTGCCAGCAGTAAGGACAGTTTCAATCAGCCCCAGCATTTT.

The rearrangement uses TRBV16 and TRBJ1-1, with D possibly being TRBD1 (6 bases). Germline CDR1 reads KGHSY; CDR2 reads FQNENV. The CDR3 is 15 residues long. V was pared by 4 bases and J by 6 bases, with 18 bases between. This chain's CDR3 is CASSRRMGALPEAFF. The CDR3 DNA sequence: TGTGCCAGCAGCCGCAGGATGGGGGCTCTCCCTGAAGCTTTCTTT.

The chain carries TRBV10-3 and TRBJ1-2; tentatively, D is TRBD1 (6 bases). The CDR3 runs to 13 residues. The V gene lost 2 bases and the J gene lost 4 bases, with 8 bases spanning the gap. The germline V gene encodes CDR1 ENHRY and CDR2 SYGVKD. As DNA, the CDR3 is TGTGCCATCAGTGAGGGACAGTTCTATGGCTACACCTTC. Translating gives CAISEGQFYGYTF.